Only a few counts were recorded for the clone carrying this T cell receptor beta chain. Its cognate antigen is unknown. This sample was included in a study of cytomegalovirus exposure and HLA in healthy donors. Study-wide results and caveats: A later analysis appeared to link common viral pathogens to several of the most significant clusters.

The CDR3 has 15 residues. CDR1 MNHEY and CDR2 SMNVEV come from the germline V gene (reference sequence). V gave up 6 bases and J gave up 4 bases; unmatched junction bases: 7. This PCR relied on a set of 60 Vbeta primers and 13 Jbeta primers. The table came from immunoSEQ multiplex PCR; TCRdb's copy has only in-frame clones and leaves some out. The table records roughly 130,000 clones, roughly two thirds of them present only once. The sequence came from a man aged 25-40 years in good health and CMV-seropositive. Sequenced input: PBMCs. The chain employs TRBV27 and TRBJ2-5, with 11 bases fitting TRBD1. In nucleotides, the CDR3 is TGTGCCAGCAGGGGGTGGACAGGGGGCGGAGAGACCCAGTACTTC. The encoded protein is CASRGWTGGGETQYF.